These 30 T cell receptor beta chains share one sample of origin, sequenced in a study of technical replicates of blood from a few donors. Assay used: immunoSEQ multiplex PCR; TCRdb lists only in-frame clones, some missing. The sample holds under 65,000 clones, approximately 90% seen once. The sequenced sample consisted of PBMCs. All receptors come from a human donor in good health. Some clones in this sample may be carry-over from other donors' samples.

The CDR3 protein is CASSLEGGIIQYF. The CDR3 region has the DNA TGCGCCAGCAGCTTGGAGGGGGGGATCATTCAGTACTTC. The chain carries TRBV5-1 and TRBJ2-4; TRBD2 is a possible D gene (7 bases). CDR1 and CDR2 (germline): SGHRS, YFSETQ. The V and J ends lost 0 bases and 9 bases respectively, with 10 bases between them. This CDR3 region has 13 residues.

The chain joins TRBV6-1 to TRBJ1-5; D not resolved. The V end lost 4 bases, the J end lost 0 bases, and 4 bases lay between the germline ends. The CDR3 sequence is 13 residues long. CDR1 and CDR2 (germline): MNHNS, SASEGT. As DNA, the CDR3 is TGTGCCAGCAGTGTGTATAGCAATCAGCCCCAGCATTTT. Translated: CASSVYSNQPQHF.

The chain carries TRBV7-2 and TRBJ2-7; D call uncertain. This CDR3 is 13 amino acids long. V gave up 3 bases and J gave up 6 bases, with 12 bases separating them. Germline CDR1 SGHTA, CDR2 FQGNSA. The CDR3 protein is CASSLYLSPEQYF. DNA for the CDR3: TGTGCCAGCAGCTTGTATCTTAGCCCCGAGCAGTACTTC.

The chain recombines TRBV2 with TRBJ2-1; 7 bases agree with TRBD2. The germline gives CDR1 SNHLY, CDR2 FYNNEI. V lost 2 bases and J lost 2; bases outside the gene matches: 3. CDR3 length: 15 amino acids. As DNA, the CDR3 is TGTGCCAGCAGTGAACGTAGCGGGCCCTACAATGAGCAGTTCTTC. It encodes CASSERSGPYNEQFF.

This sequence joins TRBV5-1 and TRBJ1-1; TRBD1 agrees at 8 bases. Per germline, CDR1 SGHRS and CDR2 YFSETQ. The V and J ends lost 4 bases and 0 bases, in that order; junction bases with no gene match: 2. The CDR3 runs to 14 residues. The CDR3 sequence: CASSGDRMNTEAFF. The DNA of the CDR3 is TGCGCCAGCAGCGGGGACAGGATGAACACTGAAGCTTTCTTT.

The chain employs TRBV9 and TRBJ1-2; 7 nucleotides line up with TRBD1. The V and J ends lost 3 bases and 2 bases, in that order; junction bases with no gene match: 1. Germline-derived CDR1 and CDR2 are SGDLS and YYNGEE. This CDR3 has 13 residues. The CDR3 is CASSETGNYGYTF. In DNA form, the CDR3 reads TGTGCCAGCAGCGAGACAGGGAACTATGGCTACACCTTC.

The chain joins TRBV6-1 to TRBJ2-5; tentatively, D is TRBD2 (7 bases). The length of the CDR3 is 15 residues. Germline CDR1 is MNHNS and CDR2 is SASEGT. The V and J ends lost 4 bases and 5 bases respectively, with 17 bases between them. The CDR3 loop reads CASSGGGTTRETQYF. Here the CDR3 DNA reads TGTGCCAGCAGTGGAGGGGGGACTACCCGGGAGACCCAGTACTTC.

This chain links TRBV25-1 with TRBJ2-3, with 13 bases matching TRBD2. V trimming: 4 bases; J trimming: 2 bases; junction bases outside the gene matches: 6. CDR3 length equals 17 residues. CDR1 is MGHDK and CDR2 is SYGVNS in the germline V gene. The CDR3 nucleotides are TGTGCCAGCAGTGGGACTAGCGGGGGTGGGTACACAGATACGCAGTATTTT. This encodes CASSGTSGGGYTDTQYF.

This clone was detected once. The chain is built from TRBV5-6 and TRBJ2-7, with 8 nucleotides matching TRBD1. The CDR3 loop spans 15 amino acids. Germline V CDR1 and CDR2: SGHDT, YYEEEE. J lost 5 bases, V lost 1 base, and 8 bases had no gene match. Written as DNA, the CDR3 is TGTGCCAGCAGCTTGTACCAGGGGGCGTACGACGAGCAGTACTTC. Translating gives CASSLYQGAYDEQYF.

The rearrangement uses TRBV18 and TRBJ1-2, with D possibly matching TRBD1 (6 bases). Trimming removed 3 bases from V and 2 bases from J, with 7 bases in between. The CDR3 length is 13 residues. Germline values: CDR1 KGHSH, CDR2 LQKENI. CDR3 region: CASSPGQNYGYTF. The DNA of the CDR3 is TGTGCCAGCTCACCTGGACAGAACTATGGCTACACCTTC. Based on the CDR3 plus reference TRBV18 and TRBJ1-2, the full variable domain is NAGVMQNPRHLVRRRGQEARLRCSPMKGHSHVYWYRQLPEEGLKFMVYLQKENIIDESGMPKERFSAEFPKEGPSILRIQQVVRGDSAAYFCASSPGQNYGYTFGSGTRLTVV.

The chain combines TRBV2 with TRBJ2-5; the D is unclear. V was pared by 8 bases and J by 3 bases, with 22 bases between. Germline assignment: CDR1 SNHLY and CDR2 FYNNEI. The CDR3 spans 16 residues. The CDR3 nucleotides are TGTGCCAGCGGTCTTCGATTAGTAAAATATAAAGAGACCCAGTACTTC. Protein product: CASGLRLVKYKETQYF.

This chain joins TRBV4-3 and TRBJ2-3; no clear D. Trimming shortened V by 0 bases and J by 3 bases, and 16 bases separated the two germline ends. The CDR3 has 17 residues. CDR1 is LGHNA, CDR2 YSLEER, per germline. CDR3 protein: CASSQDLSGKMTDTQYF. The CDR3 DNA reads TGCGCCAGCAGCCAAGATTTGTCGGGTAAAATGACAGATACGCAGTATTTT.

The CDR3 spells CASSLRAYNEQFF. The DNA of the CDR3 is TGTGCCAGCAGTCTACGAGCCTACAATGAGCAGTTCTTC. This chain joins TRBV6-1 and TRBJ2-1; D call uncertain. Germline-derived CDR1 and CDR2 are MNHNS and SASEGT. V shed 5 bases and J shed 2 bases, with 7 bases lying between them. The CDR3 covers 13 residues.

On this clone itself: Distinct nucleotide sequences in the sample also encode this CDR3. CDR3 sequence (DNA): TGCGCCAGCAGCTTGTCGGGGGGGTACAATGAGCAGTTCTTC. Protein product: CASSLSGGYNEQFF. The V and J genes are TRBV5-1 and TRBJ2-1; 8 positions match TRBD2. The CDR3 sequence is 14 residues long. Unmatched junction bases numbered 1, after V lost 1 base and J lost 4 bases. The germline gives CDR1 SGHRS, CDR2 YFSETQ.

The V call is TRBV30, the J call TRBJ1-5; the D gene is possibly TRBD1 (5 bases). Per germline, CDR1 GTSNPN and CDR2 SVGIG (reference sequence). The CDR3 runs to 16 residues. The ends were cut back, 5 bases at V and 3 bases at J, with 20 bases in the middle. As DNA, the CDR3 is TGTGCCTGGGGAGGTGGAGGGGCCGTTTCCAATCAGCCCCAGCATTTT. Its protein is CAWGGGGAVSNQPQHF.

The chain carries TRBV5-4 and TRBJ1-4; possibly TRBD1 for D (5 bases). This CDR3 has 17 residues. Per germline, CDR1 SGHNT and CDR2 YYREEE (reference sequence). Deletions cut 0 bases from V and 5 bases from J, with 17 bases between. CDR3 nucleotides: TGTGCCAGCAGCTTGGCCGGTCAAGGGGCGCGAAATGAAAAACTGTTTTTT. Translation: CASSLAGQGARNEKLFF.

V and J are TRBV9 and TRBJ2-2, with TRBD2 identical over 8 bases. The CDR3 is 17 amino acids. Germline-derived CDR1 and CDR2 are SGDLS and YYNGEE. After removal of 0 bases from V and 1 base from J, the junction contained 5 bases not matched to a gene. CDR3 in amino acids: CASSVVGSGVNTGELFF. The CDR3 DNA sequence: TGTGCCAGCAGCGTAGTGGGTAGCGGGGTGAACACCGGGGAGCTGTTTTTT.

The rearrangement links TRBV9 to TRBJ1-2; possibly TRBD1 for D (5 bases). Per the germline V gene, CDR1 is SGDLS and CDR2 is YYNGEE. V lost 1 base and J 4 bases, leaving 14 bases between the germline ends. This CDR3 region has 15 residues. The CDR3 coding sequence is TGTGCCAGCAGCGTAACCGACAGATCCCGCTATGGCTACACCTTC. Its translation is CASSVTDRSRYGYTF. Filled out from reference TRBV9 and TRBJ1-2, the complete variable domain reads DSGVTQTPKHLITATGQRVTLRCSPRSGDLSVYWYQQSLDQGLQFLIQYYNGEERAKGNILERFSAQQFPDLHSELNLSSLELGDSALYFCASSVTDRSRYGYTFGSGTRLTVV.

The rearrangement links TRBV7-6 to TRBJ2-6, with 8 bases aligning to TRBD1. Germline V gives CDR1 SGHVS, CDR2 FNYEAQ. This CDR3 spans 17 amino acids. Trimming took 5 bases from V and 0 from J; bases not matched to a gene: 6. CDR3 in DNA: TGTGCCAGCAGCCCGGGACAGGCCCGCTCTGGGGCCAACGTCCTGACTTTC. It yields the protein CASSPGQARSGANVLTF.

V is TRBV9 and J is TRBJ2-2; TRBD2 agrees at 14 bases. Germline V CDR1 and CDR2: SGDLS, YYNGEE. With 4 bases clipped from V and 0 bases from J, the junction kept 2 bases outside the gene matches. The CDR3 is 17 amino acids. Written as DNA, the CDR3 is TGTGCCAGCAGCAAGGGACTAGCGGGAGCGAACACCGGGGAGCTGTTTTTT. This gives the protein CASSKGLAGANTGELFF. The variable domain in full, with the rest retrieved from reference TRBV9 and TRBJ2-2, is DSGVTQTPKHLITATGQRVTLRCSPRSGDLSVYWYQQSLDQGLQFLIQYYNGEERAKGNILERFSAQQFPDLHSELNLSSLELGDSALYFCASSKGLAGANTGELFFGEGSRLTVL.

This chain uses TRBV7-2 with TRBJ1-2; 8 positions match TRBD1. The CDR3 runs 14 residues. V was clipped by 5 bases and J by 2 bases; unmatched bases: 4. Germline loops: CDR1 SGHTA, CDR2 FQGNSA. In nucleotides, the CDR3 is TGTGCCAGCAGCGCCCGACAGGGGAACTATGGCTACACCTTC. Its protein is CASSARQGNYGYTF. The full variable domain, its missing parts supplied by reference TRBV7-2 and TRBJ1-2, is GAGVSQSPSNKVTEKGKDVELRCDPISGHTALYWYRQSLGQGLEFLIYFQGNSAPDKSGLPSDRFSAERTGGSVSTLTIQRTQQEDSAVYLCASSARQGNYGYTFGSGTRLTVV.

The chain carries TRBV30 and TRBJ1-1, with a weak D call TRBD1 (5 bases). This CDR3 region has 10 residues. V shed 7 bases and J shed 5 bases, with 8 bases lying between them. Germline CDR1 is GTSNPN and CDR2 is SVGIG (reference sequence). This chain's CDR3 is CASRVTEAFF. The CDR3 DNA follows: TGTGCCTCCAGGGTGACTGAAGCTTTCTTT. Together with reference TRBV30 and TRBJ1-1, the CDR3 gives the full variable domain: SQTIHQWPATLVQPVGSPLSLECTVEGTSNPNLYWYRQAAGRGLQLLFYSVGIGQISSEVPQNLSASRPQDRQFILSSKKLLLSDSGFYLCASRVTEAFFGQGTRLTVV.

This chain connects TRBV4-2 to TRBJ2-1; D is perhaps TRBD2 (6 bases). Trimming shortened V by 0 bases and J by 0 bases, and 15 bases separated the two germline ends. The CDR3 is 18 residues long. In germline, CDR1 is LGHNA, CDR2 YNFKEQ. The CDR3 DNA reads TGTGCCAGCAGCCAAGATTCGCCGCTAGCGATCTCCTACAATGAGCAGTTCTTC. Translating it yields CASSQDSPLAISYNEQFF.

The V call is TRBV15, the J call TRBJ2-7; D not resolved. In germline, CDR1 is LNHNV, CDR2 YYDKDF (reference sequence). The CDR3 length is 15 residues. V gave up 0 bases and J gave up 3 bases, with 12 bases separating them. The CDR3 coding sequence is TGTGCCACCAGCAGAGAGCAGGCCACCCGCTACGAGCAGTACTTC. As protein: CATSREQATRYEQYF.

The chain uses TRBV5-1 and TRBJ1-1; D may be TRBD1 (6 bases). The CDR3 extends over 16 amino acids. Germline V lookup: CDR1 SGHRS, CDR2 YFSETQ. V lost 0 bases to trimming and J lost 0 bases, with 12 bases between them. In DNA, the CDR3 is TGCGCCAGCAGCTTGGGGGGGCGGCCCATGAACACTGAAGCTTTCTTT. As protein: CASSLGGRPMNTEAFF.

This chain connects TRBV5-1 to TRBJ2-5; a possible D gene is TRBD1 (6 bases). The CDR3 runs to 13 residues. The V gene's germline CDR1 is SGHRS and CDR2 YFSETQ. V was trimmed by 4 bases and J by 1 base, leaving 8 bases between them. CDR3 in DNA: TGCGCCAGCAGCACACAGGGCCAAGAGACCCAGTACTTC. Translation: CASSTQGQETQYF.

The V and J genes are TRBV15 and TRBJ1-2, with TRBD1 as a possible D gene (5 bases). Germline V gene lookup returns CDR1 LNHNV and CDR2 YYDKDF (reference sequence). The CDR3 contains 15 residues. V was shortened by 0 bases and J by 9 bases, with 17 bases between the two germline ends. This CDR3 reads CATSREKGISWSYTF. The CDR3 DNA reads TGTGCCACCAGCAGAGAAAAGGGGATATCATGGAGCTACACCTTC.

The CDR3 loop reads CASTSGRGTDTQYF. CDR3 DNA: TGCGCCAGCACTAGCGGGAGGGGCACAGATACGCAGTATTTT. The chain couples TRBV5-1 to TRBJ2-3; 12 bases fit TRBD2. CDR3 length equals 14 residues. V lost 6 bases, J lost 1 base, and 0 bases stayed unmatched. Looked up from germline, CDR1 is SGHRS and CDR2 is YFSETQ.

The rearrangement uses TRBV5-1 and TRBJ2-7; D perhaps matches TRBD1 (6 bases). This CDR3 contains 14 residues. CDR1 and CDR2 (germline): SGHRS, YFSETQ. V lost 0 bases and J lost 1, with 8 bases in between. The CDR3 spells CASSLAGQSYEQYF. DNA of the CDR3: TGCGCCAGCAGCTTGGCGGGACAATCCTACGAGCAGTACTTC.

V gene TRBV7-2 combines with J gene TRBJ2-6; 9 bases are a match to TRBD1. The V and J ends lost 5 bases and 4 bases, in that order; junction bases with no gene match: 15. CDR3 length: 19 amino acids. Germline CDR1 SGHTA, CDR2 FQGNSA. The CDR3 is CASSEKFGTGYSGANVLTF. DNA for the CDR3: TGTGCCAGCAGCGAAAAGTTCGGGACAGGGTATTCAGGGGCCAACGTCCTGACTTTC. Full variable domain (outside the CDR3, taken from reference TRBV7-2 and TRBJ2-6): GAGVSQSPSNKVTEKGKDVELRCDPISGHTALYWYRQSLGQGLEFLIYFQGNSAPDKSGLPSDRFSAERTGGSVSTLTIQRTQQEDSAVYLCASSEKFGTGYSGANVLTFGAGSRLTVL.